These T cell receptor beta chains were read from a single sample in a study of OX40 agonist ivuxolimab in advanced cancers. Measured with immunoSEQ multiplex PCR; TCRdb has only the in-frame clones, and not every one. Of approximately 18,000 clones in the sample, less than 75% were seen once. The sequenced sample was CD4+ or CD8+ T cells sorted from blood, obtained in a trial of the OX40 agonist ivuxolimab. These receptors came from an adult with an advanced solid tumor such as melanoma, head and neck, liver or kidney cancer. Both conserved end residues are part of each CDR3. The order of the fields is V gene, D gene, clone size, J gene, CDR3 protein, CDR3 DNA. D genes are given only for firm matches. Size is stated for part of the rows, as once, few or many counts, or as a class when the clone is expanded.

TRBV5-1	NA	NA	TRBJ2-7	CASSLWGGTYEQYF	TGCGCCAGCAGCTTGTGGGGCGGAACCTACGAGCAGTACTTC
TRBV6-5	NA	NA	TRBJ1-1	CASRGDTEAFF	TGTGCCAGCAGAGGAGATACTGAAGCTTTCTTT
TRBV6-6	TRBD1	NA	TRBJ1-2	CASSYLSGTEYGYTF	TGTGCCAGCAGTTACCTATCCGGGACAGAATATGGCTACACCTTC
TRBV27	NA	NA	TRBJ1-1	CASSLSSGGVTEAFF	TGTGCCAGCAGTTTATCGAGTGGGGGGGTCACTGAAGCTTTCTTT
TRBV5-1	NA	NA	TRBJ1-5	CASSLAGGNQPQHF	TGCGCCAGCAGCTTGGCGGGCGGCAATCAGCCCCAGCATTTT
TRBV5-5	TRBD1	NA	TRBJ2-7	CASSTGTGAYEQYF	TGTGCCAGCAGCACCGGGACAGGTGCCTACGAGCAGTACTTC
TRBV7-9	NA	once	TRBJ2-7	CASSPVDEQYF	TGTGCCAGCAGCCCCGTTGACGAGCAGTACTTC
TRBV7-9	TRBD1	NA	TRBJ2-5	CASSLLEAGGQETQYF	TGTGCCAGCAGCTTACTCGAGGCAGGGGGCCAAGAGACCCAGTACTTC
TRBV19	NA	NA	TRBJ1-1	CASSIDGGRNTEAFF	TGTGCCAGTAGTATAGATGGGGGACGGAACACTGAAGCTTTCTTT
TRBV28	NA	NA	TRBJ2-1	CASRPTAYNEQFF	TGTGCCAGCAGGCCGACAGCCTACAATGAGCAGTTCTTC
TRBV7-8	NA	NA	TRBJ1-5	CASSFMARDSNQPQHF	TGTGCCAGCAGCTTTATGGCGAGGGACAGCAATCAGCCCCAGCATTTT